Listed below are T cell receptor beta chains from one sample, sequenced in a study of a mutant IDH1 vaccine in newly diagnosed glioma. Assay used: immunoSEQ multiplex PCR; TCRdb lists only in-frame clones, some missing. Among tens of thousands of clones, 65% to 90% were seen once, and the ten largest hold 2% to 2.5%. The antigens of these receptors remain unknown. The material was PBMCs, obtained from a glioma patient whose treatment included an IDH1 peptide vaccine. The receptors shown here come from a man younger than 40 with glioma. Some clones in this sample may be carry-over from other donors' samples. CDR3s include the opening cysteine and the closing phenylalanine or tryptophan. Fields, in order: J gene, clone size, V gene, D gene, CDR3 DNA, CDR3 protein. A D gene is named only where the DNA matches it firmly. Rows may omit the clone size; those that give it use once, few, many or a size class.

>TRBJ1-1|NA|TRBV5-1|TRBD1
TGCGCCAGCAGCCCACCGGGACAGGGGAACACTGAAGCTTTCTTT
CASSPPGQGNTEAFF
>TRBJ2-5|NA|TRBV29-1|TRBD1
TGCAGCGTGACGGACAGGGGGATCATGGAGACCCAGTACTTC
CSVTDRGIMETQYF
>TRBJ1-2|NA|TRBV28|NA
TGTGCCAGCAGTTTATCGGGGGGCGGCTACACCTTC
CASSLSGGGYTF
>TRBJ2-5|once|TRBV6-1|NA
TGTGCCAGCAGTCGAAGCGGCGGGGTGGAAGAGACCCAGTACTTC
CASSRSGGVEETQYF
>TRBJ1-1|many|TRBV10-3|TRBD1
TGTGCCATCGGACGGGTAGGGGAAAGGGGGCGCACTGAAGCTTTCTTT
CAIGRVGERGRTEAFF
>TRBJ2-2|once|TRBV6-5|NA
TGTGCCAGCAGTCCCTACATCAACACCGGGGAGCTGTTTTTT
CASSPYINTGELFF
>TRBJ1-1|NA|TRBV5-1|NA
TGCGCCAGCAGCTTGGCAGGTGCGATGAACACTGAAGCTTTCTTT
CASSLAGAMNTEAFF
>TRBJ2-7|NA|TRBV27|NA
TGTGCCAGCAGTTTCCGGGCCTCCTACGAGCAGTACTTC
CASSFRASYEQYF
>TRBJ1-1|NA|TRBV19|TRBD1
TGTGCCAGTAGTGTGGACAGGGACTCTGAAGCTTTCTTT
CASSVDRDSEAFF
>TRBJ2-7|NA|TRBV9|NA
TGTGCCAGCAGCGTAAGCTCGGGCCCCGAGCAGTACTTC
CASSVSSGPEQYF
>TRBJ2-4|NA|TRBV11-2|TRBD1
TGTGCCAGCAGCCCTTGGGACAGTCCCTATCAGTACTTC
CASSPWDSPYQYF
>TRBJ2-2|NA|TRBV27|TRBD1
TGTGCCAGCAGTTTAACGGGCCAAGGGACAGGGGTTTGGAACGGGGAGCTGTTTTTT
CASSLTGQGTGVWNGELFF
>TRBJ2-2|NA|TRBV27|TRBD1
TGTGCCAGCAGCCCCGTCGACAGGGGGTGGAACACCGGGGAGCTGTTTTTT
CASSPVDRGWNTGELFF
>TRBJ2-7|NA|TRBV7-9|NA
TGTGCCAGCAGCTTAGACGCAGGGGCCGGGGAGCAGTACTTC
CASSLDAGAGEQYF
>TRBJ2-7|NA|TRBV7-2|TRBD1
TGTGCCAGCAGCCAGGGGGCAGACTCCTACGAGCAGTACTTC
CASSQGADSYEQYF
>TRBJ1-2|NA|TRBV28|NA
TGTGCCAGCTCTCGGGGCCTAGCGACAAGTGGCTACACCTTC
CASSRGLATSGYTF
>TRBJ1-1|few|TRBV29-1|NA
TGCAGCGTTGAGAGGACATCGGTGACTGAAGCTTTCTTT
CSVERTSVTEAFF
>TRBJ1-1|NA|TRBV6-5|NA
TGTGCCAGCACCCCGGACGGGGGGACTGAAGCTTTCTTT
CASTPDGGTEAFF
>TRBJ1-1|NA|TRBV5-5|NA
TGTGCCAGCAGCTTTGAGCTCAGGGACACTGAAGCTTTCTTT
CASSFELRDTEAFF
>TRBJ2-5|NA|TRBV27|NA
TGTGCCAGCAGTTACCAAGAGACCCAGTACTTC
CASSYQETQYF
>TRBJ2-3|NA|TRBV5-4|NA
TGTGCCAGCAGCTTGGAAGGCGGGACTAGCACAGATACGCAGTATTTT
CASSLEGGTSTDTQYF
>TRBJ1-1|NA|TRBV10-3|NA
TGTGCCATCAGTGAATCAAATTACGCTTTCTTT
CAISESNYAFF
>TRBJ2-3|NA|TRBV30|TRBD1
TGTGCCTGGAGCGTGACATTCCGGGACAGGGCAGATACGCAGTATTTT
CAWSVTFRDRADTQYF
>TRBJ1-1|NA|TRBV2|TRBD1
TGTGCCAGCACTCTAGGAGTTACAGGGGGTTTTGGCACTGAAGCTTTCTTT
CASTLGVTGGFGTEAFF
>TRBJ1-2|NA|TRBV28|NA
TGTGCCAGCAGCCTCGTTGGGGGAGCTAACTATGGCTACACCTTC
CASSLVGGANYGYTF
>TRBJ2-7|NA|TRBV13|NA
TGTGCCAGCAGCGTAGGGGGGACAGACAACTCCTACGAGCAGTACTTC
CASSVGGTDNSYEQYF
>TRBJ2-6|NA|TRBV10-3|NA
TGTGCCATCAGTGAAGGACAAACCTCTGGGGCCAACGTCCTGACTTTC
CAISEGQTSGANVLTF
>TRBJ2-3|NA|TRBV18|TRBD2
TGTGCCAGCTCACCGGGACTAGTCGCAGATACGCAGTATTTT
CASSPGLVADTQYF
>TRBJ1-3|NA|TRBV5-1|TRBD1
TGCGCCAGCAGACCCCAGACAGGGAGGTCTGGAAACACCATATATTTT
CASRPQTGRSGNTIYF
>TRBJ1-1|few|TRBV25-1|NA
TGTGCCAGCAGTGAAAGGGGTCGCGTCTCGGTGACTGAAGCTTTCTTT
CASSERGRVSVTEAFF
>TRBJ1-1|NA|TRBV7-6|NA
TGTGCCAGCTCGGGGGGGATGAACACTGAAGCTTTCTTT
CASSGGMNTEAFF
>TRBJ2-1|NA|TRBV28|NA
TGTGCCAGCAGGGGCCCGGGACCTAACAATGAGCAGTTCTTC
CASRGPGPNNEQFF
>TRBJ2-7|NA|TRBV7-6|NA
TGTGCCAGCAGCTTATACTCAGGATATGGGACGCCCTCCTACGAGCAGTACTTC
CASSLYSGYGTPSYEQYF
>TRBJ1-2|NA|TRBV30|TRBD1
TGTGCGGCCGGGACAGGGGCTAACTATGGCTACACCTTC
CAAGTGANYGYTF
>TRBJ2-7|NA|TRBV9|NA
TGTGCCAGCAGCCTCGGGCAGGGTGGATTCTACGAGCAGTACTTC
CASSLGQGGFYEQYF
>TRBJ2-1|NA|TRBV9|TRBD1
TGTGCCAGCAGCTTCCGACAGGGCAATGAGCAGTTCTTC
CASSFRQGNEQFF
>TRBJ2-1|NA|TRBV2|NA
TGTGCCAGCGTAGGCCGCTACAATGAGCAGTTCTTC
CASVGRYNEQFF
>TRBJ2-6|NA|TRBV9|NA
TGTGCCAGCAGCGCCGACGGTTACTCTGGGGCCAACGTCCTGACTTTC
CASSADGYSGANVLTF
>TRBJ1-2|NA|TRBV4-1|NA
TGCGCCAGCAGCAAAGGGGAAAGGAATTTCTATGGCTACACCTTC
CASSKGERNFYGYTF
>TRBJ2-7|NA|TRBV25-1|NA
TGTGCCAGCAGTGAAGTGCCGGGGCAGTACTTC
CASSEVPGQYF
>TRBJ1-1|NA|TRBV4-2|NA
TGTGCCAGCAGCCAAGATTTAGGTATGAACACTGAAGCTTTCTTT
CASSQDLGMNTEAFF
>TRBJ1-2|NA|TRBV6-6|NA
TGTGCCAGCAAGGTTACAGCACGGGGCTATGGCTACACCTTC
CASKVTARGYGYTF
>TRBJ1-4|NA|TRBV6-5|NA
TGTGCCAGCAGCCTCCGGGCCAGGGTGCATGAAAAACTGTTTTTT
CASSLRARVHEKLFF
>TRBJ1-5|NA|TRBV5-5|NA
TGTGCCAGCAGCTTGAGTCTAACGGGATATAGCAATCAGCCCCAGCATTTT
CASSLSLTGYSNQPQHF
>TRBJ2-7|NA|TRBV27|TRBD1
TGTGCCAGCAGATATAGGACAGGGGCCTACGAGCAGTACTTC
CASRYRTGAYEQYF
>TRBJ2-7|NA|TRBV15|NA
TGTGCCACCAGCAAAGGGGGGGCGTGGGAGCAGTACTTC
CATSKGGAWEQYF
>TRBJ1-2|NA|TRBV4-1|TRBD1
TGCGCCAGCAGCCGCCTGCTGGACAGGAACTATGGCTACACCTTC
CASSRLLDRNYGYTF
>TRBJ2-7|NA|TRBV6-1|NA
TGTGCCAGCAGGTCGGAAAGTTTGAGGAACGAGCAGTACTTC
CASRSESLRNEQYF
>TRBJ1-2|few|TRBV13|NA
TGTGCCAGCAGCGGAGAAGGCCCTAACTATGGCTACACCTTC
CASSGEGPNYGYTF
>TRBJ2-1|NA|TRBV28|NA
TGTGCCAGCACCAACCAAGGACAGAAAAATGAGCAGTTCTTC
CASTNQGQKNEQFF
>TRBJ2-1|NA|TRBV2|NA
TGTGCCAGCATAAACACTGAATACAATGAGCAGTTCTTC
CASINTEYNEQFF
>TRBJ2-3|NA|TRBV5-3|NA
TGTGCCAGAAGCTTGGAGGGCGGAACAAGCACAGATACGCAGTATTTT
CARSLEGGTSTDTQYF
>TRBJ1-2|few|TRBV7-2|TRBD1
TGTGCCAGCAGCTTAGTGGGAACCGGGACAGGGCACTATGGCTACACCTTC
CASSLVGTGTGHYGYTF